A single sample is the source of the 10 T cell receptor beta chains below, sequenced in a study of Ad26.COV2.S vaccination and SARS-CoV-2 variants (TCRdb year 2021). What this sample's treatment or condition label stands for: roughly 20 received Ad26.COV2.S at low or high dose, single or two shots; about 5 received placebo; per-sample allocation not given. Repertoires of vaccine and placebo recipients were sequenced from samples collected on day 63 after the first injection. The library was prepared using the immunoSEQ multiplex PCR assay. In its TCRdb copy, this immuneACCESS table keeps in-frame sequences only and misses some clones. Where compared with another copy, unresolved V genes explain less than half of these, and the others have no known cause. In this sample the table shows nearly 400,000 clones, about 91% of which occur a single time. Around 1.8% of the sample belongs to the ten largest clones.

The material was peripheral blood, obtained in a trial of Ad26.COV2.S vaccine versus placebo. All receptors derive from a person between 18 and 60 years old who received the Ad26.COV2.S COVID-19 vaccine or a placebo.

The rearrangement links TRBV2 to TRBJ1-1; D gene ambiguous. The germline V gene has CDR1 SNHLY and CDR2 FYNNEI. Trimming took off 6 bases at V and 2 bases at J, with 7 bases between the two ends. CDR3 length equals 12 residues. The CDR3 DNA reads as TGTGCCAGCAGGGCAGGAAACACTGAAGCTTTCTTT. Residues: CASRAGNTEAFF.

The chain links TRBV27 to TRBJ2-7; 11 nucleotides line up with TRBD2. The CDR3 spans 15 residues. CDR1 is MNHEY, CDR2 SMNVEV, per germline (reference sequence). Trimming removed 5 bases from V and 3 bases from J; junction bases left unmatched: 6. The CDR3 bases are TGTGCCAGCAGTCGGGGGACTAGCGGCCTCTACGAGCAGTACTTC. Translation gives CASSRGTSGLYEQYF.

The chain uses TRBV28 and TRBJ1-1, with D uncertain. The CDR3 consists of 13 residues. Germline V gene lookup returns CDR1 MDHEN and CDR2 SYDVKM. V lost 7 bases, J lost 1 base, and 10 bases lay in between. CDR3 loop: CASTQTANTEAFF. The CDR3 DNA reads as TGTGCCAGCACCCAGACCGCGAACACTGAAGCTTTCTTT.

V is TRBV4-2 and J is TRBJ1-4, with D unresolved. The V end lost 0 bases, the J end lost 5 bases, and 10 bases lay between the germline ends. In germline, CDR1 is LGHNA, CDR2 YNFKEQ. This CDR3 has 15 residues. The CDR3 DNA sequence: TGTGCCAGCAGCCAAGAGTGGTTAGGGAATGAAAAACTGTTTTTT. Residues: CASSQEWLGNEKLFF.

This chain joins TRBV6-5 and TRBJ1-2; D is perhaps TRBD1 (6 bases). The CDR3 has 16 amino acids. Deletions cut 0 bases from V and 8 bases from J, with 19 bases between. From germline, CDR1 is MNHEY and CDR2 SVGAGI. CDR3 nucleotide sequence: TGTGCCAGCAGTTACTCGCCGACGACAGGCGGCGGGGGCTACACCTTC. Translated: CASSYSPTTGGGGYTF.

The chain carries TRBV6-6 and TRBJ2-7, with D tentatively TRBD1 (6 bases). Germline assignment: CDR1 MNHNY and CDR2 SVGAGI (reference sequence). Deletions cut 5 bases from V and 7 bases from J, with 24 bases between. The CDR3 totals 16 residues. The CDR3 here is CASSRSTRLERGEQYF. The DNA for the CDR3 is TGTGCCAGCAGTAGATCCACAAGGTTGGAAAGGGGGGAGCAGTACTTC.

The chain combines TRBV7-6 with TRBJ2-1; 8 nucleotides align to TRBD2. V trimming: 1 base; J trimming: 6 bases; junction bases outside the gene matches: 8. Germline loops: CDR1 SGHVS, CDR2 FNYEAQ. The CDR3 loop spans 16 amino acids. The CDR3 loop reads CASSLEGLGSFNEQFF. CDR3 sequence (DNA): TGTGCCAGCAGCTTAGAGGGACTAGGGAGTTTCAATGAGCAGTTCTTC.

This chain links TRBV7-3 with TRBJ2-3; TRBD1 is a possible D gene (6 bases). Per the germline V gene, CDR1 is SGHTA and CDR2 is FQGTGA. This CDR3 has 14 amino acids. The germline V and J ends were trimmed by 5 bases and 6 bases, with 15 bases remaining between them. CDR3 nucleotide sequence: TGTGCCAGCAGCCTAGGGGGTTCCCCGGATACGCAGTATTTT. It translates to CASSLGGSPDTQYF.

J is TRBJ2-7 and V is TRBV9; the match to TRBD1 covers 7 bases. Looked up from germline, CDR1 is SGDLS and CDR2 is YYNGEE. The V gene end was trimmed by 2 bases and the J gene end by 0 bases; junction bases not matched to a gene: 2. This CDR3 has 14 residues. CDR3 sequence: CASSVGTDSYEQYF. The CDR3 coding sequence is TGTGCCAGCAGCGTGGGGACAGACTCCTACGAGCAGTACTTC.

The CDR3 nucleotides are TGTGCCAGCAAGACGGACGGAAGCTATGGCTACACCTTC. It codes for CASKTDGSYGYTF. This chain links TRBV2 with TRBJ1-2; D uncertain. The CDR3 has 13 residues. Germline V gives CDR1 SNHLY, CDR2 FYNNEI. V shed 7 bases and J shed 4 bases, with 13 bases lying between them.